Below are 16 T cell receptor delta chains sequenced from a single sample in a study of delta chains in infants with herpesvirus infections. Gamma-chain- and delta-chain-specific primers converted PBMC RNA into TCR cDNA. TCRdb re-called clones from the RT-PCR reads using CATT. The specimen's table records 50 or so delta-chain clones. Source: peripheral blood, taken at time point 1 of longitudinal follow-up. The receptors were gathered from a human donor who was a Ugandan infant, either HIV-exposed or HIV-unexposed (not recorded which).

As for this clone: The protein given by TCRdb reflects a much larger clone and differs at residue 23 from this DNA's translation, likely from a read error; the protein shown is the DNA's translation. CDR3 protein: CALGVPPSFLRPLVLGDTLHTDTLIF. The CDR3 nucleotides read TGTGCTCTTGGGGTCCCACCCTCCTTCCTTCGTCCACTGGTACTGGGGGATACACTCCACACCGATACACTCATCTTT. The gene calls are TRDV1 and TRDJ1; 12 bases agree with TRDD3. The CDR3 extends over 26 amino acids. The germline V gene has CDR1 TSWWSYY and CDR2 QGS.

Comments on this clone: A far larger clone differs by one base, so this is likely a read error. Other nucleotide sequences in the sample specify the same CDR3. J is TRDJ1 and V is TRDV1; 12 bases are a match to TRDD3. Germline V gives CDR1 TSWWSYY, CDR2 QGS. This CDR3 contains 26 residues. With 4 bases clipped from V and 0 bases from J, the junction kept 33 bases outside the gene matches. Written as DNA, the CDR3 is TGTGCTCTTGGGGTCCCACCCTCCTTCCTTCGTCCACTGGTACTGGGGGATACACTTCACACCGATAAACTCATCTTT. Amino acid sequence: CALGVPPSFLRPLVLGDTLHTDKLIF.

On this clone: Given a far larger clone just one base away, this is likely a sequencing read error. Other DNA variants within this sample encode the same CDR3. This chain joins TRAV29/DV5 and TRDJ1, with unresolved D. The CDR3 covers 18 residues. Germline CDR1 NSMFDY, CDR2 ISSIKDK. CDR3 loop: CAATARPMLAYHTDKLIF. The CDR3 DNA reads TGTGCAGCAACTGCACGCCCTATGCTGGCCTATCACACCGACAAACTCATCTTT.

To note about this clone: The translation of this DNA and the TCRdb protein of a much larger clone differ at residue 12, probably owing to a read error; the protein shown here is translated from the DNA. The chain employs TRDV1 and TRDJ1, with 12 bases aligning to TRDD3. The ends lost 4 bases at V and 0 bases at J; junction bases unmatched: 33. In germline, CDR1 is TSWWSYY, CDR2 QGS. The CDR3 contains 26 residues. CDR3 sequence: CALGVPPSFLRTLVLGDTLHTDKLIF. The CDR3 nucleotides are TGTGCTCTTGGGGTCCCACCCTCCTTCCTTCGTACACTGGTACTGGGGGATACACTCCACACCGATAAACTCATCTTT.

In the case of this clone: TCRdb's protein for this DNA is that of a much larger clone and differs from the translation at residue 11, likely a read error; the protein shown is the DNA translation. The rearrangement joins TRDV1 to TRDJ1, with 12 positions matching TRDD3. The CDR3 runs to 26 residues. V dropped 4 bases and J dropped 0; count of bases not matched to a gene: 33. Looked up from germline, CDR1 is TSWWSYY and CDR2 is QGS. For the CDR3, the DNA is TGTGCTCTTGGGGTCCCACCCTCCTTCCTTCATCCACTGGTACTGGGGGATACACTCCACACCGATAAACTCATCTTT. Its protein is CALGVPPSFLHPLVLGDTLHTDKLIF.

Comment on this clone: A read error likely explains this, since a far larger clone differs by one base. This chain links TRDV1 with TRDJ1; maybe TRDD2 (5 bases). V lost 1 base to trimming and J lost 0 bases, with 15 bases between them. The CDR3 totals 17 residues. From germline, CDR1 is TSWWSYY and CDR2 QGS. CDR3 sequence reads: CALGERSPSPYTDKLIF. The CDR3 DNA reads as TGTGCTCTTGGGGAACGGTCCCCTTCTCCGTACACCGATAAACTCATCTTT.

Comment on this clone: TCRdb has a much larger clone's protein, which differs at residue 19 from the translation of this DNA, likely because of a read error; what is shown is the protein translated from the DNA. The gene calls are TRDV1 and TRDJ1, with TRDD3 matching over 12 bases. From germline, CDR1 is TSWWSYY and CDR2 QGS. CDR3 length: 26 amino acids. V shed 4 bases and J 0 bases; nucleotides not matched to a gene: 33. As DNA, the CDR3 is TGTGCTCTTGGGGTCCCACCCTCCTTCCTTCGTCCACTGGTACTGGGGGATACACACCACACCGATAAACTCATCTTT. Protein sequence: CALGVPPSFLRPLVLGDTHHTDKLIF.

The sample holds a few counts of this clone. J is TRDJ1 and V is TRDV2, with 10 bases fitting TRDD3. CDR1 and CDR2 from the germline V gene are GEAIGNYY and EKD. The CDR3 runs to 17 residues. The V segment lost 2 bases and the J segment 3 bases; nucleotides outside the gene matches: 11. CDR3 in amino acids: CACDKGGVLGDSDKLIF. The CDR3 nucleotides are TGTGCCTGTGACAAGGGAGGAGTACTGGGGGATTCCGATAAACTCATCTTT.

Worth noting for this clone: A far more abundant clone sits one base away, making this likely a read error. The chain combines TRAV29/DV5 with TRDJ1; D uncertain. The CDR3 is 18 amino acids. Germline V gives CDR1 NSMFDY, CDR2 ISSIKDK. The CDR3 sequence: CAATARPMLAYHTNKLIF. The CDR3 DNA reads as TGTGCAGCAACTGCACGCCCTATGCTGGCCTATCACACCAATAAACTCATCTTT.

For this clone: TCRdb has a much larger clone's protein, which differs at residue 12 from the translation of this DNA, likely because of a read error; what is shown is the protein translated from the DNA. This chain joins TRDV1 and TRDJ1; 12 nucleotides match TRDD3. The CDR3 totals 26 residues. Germline CDR1 and CDR2: TSWWSYY and QGS. The V segment lost 4 bases and the J segment 0 bases; nucleotides outside the gene matches: 33. For the CDR3, the DNA is TGTGCTCTTGGGGTCCCACCCTCCTTCCTTCGTCGACTGGTACTGGGGGATACACTCCACACCGATAAACTCATCTTT. It translates to CALGVPPSFLRRLVLGDTLHTDKLIF.

The table lists this clone with a few counts. A far larger clone lies a single base away; this is likely a read error. The sample has other DNA sequences that encode this CDR3 too. The V and J genes are TRDV1 and TRDJ1; 12 bases are shared with TRDD3. This CDR3 contains 26 residues. Germline assignment: CDR1 TSWWSYY and CDR2 QGS. Trimming at V came to 4 bases and at J to 0 bases, leaving 33 bases not matched to a gene. CDR3 amino acids: CALGVPPSFLRPLVLGDTLHTDKLIF. CDR3 nucleotides: TGTGCTCTTGGGGTTCCACCCTCCTTCCTTCGTCCACTGGTACTGGGGGATACACTCCACACCGATAAACTCATCTTT.

About this clone itself: TCRdb's protein for this DNA is that of a much larger clone and differs from the translation at residue 6, likely a read error; the protein shown is the DNA translation. The chain links TRAV29/DV5 to TRDJ1; D call uncertain. The CDR3 spans 18 residues. Deletions cut 3 bases from V and 0 bases from J, with 24 bases between. CDR1 NSMFDY and CDR2 ISSIKDK come from the germline V gene. DNA for the CDR3: TGTGCAGCAACTGCATGCCCTATGCTGGCCTATCACACCGATAAACTCATCTTT. This encodes CAATACPMLAYHTDKLIF.

Notes on this clone: TCRdb records a much larger clone's protein for this DNA, with a difference at residue 13 that likely arises from a read error; the protein given is the translation of the DNA. The chain uses TRAV29/DV5 and TRDJ1, with D uncertain. V was trimmed by 3 bases and J by 4 bases, leaving 28 bases between them. From germline, CDR1 is NSMFDY and CDR2 ISSIKDK. This CDR3 region has 18 residues. CDR3 sequence (DNA): TGTGCAGCAACTGCACGCCCTATGCTGGCCTATCACATCGATAAACTCATCTTT. This translates into CAATARPMLAYHIDKLIF.

In the case of this clone: The protein that TCRdb holds for this DNA derives from a much larger clone and differs from the translated DNA at residue 11, which likely indicates a read error; the protein shown here is translated from the DNA. The chain couples TRDV1 to TRDJ1; TRDD3 matches at 12 bases. CDR3 size: 26 residues. Germline lookup yields CDR1 TSWWSYY and CDR2 QGS. The V segment lost 4 bases and the J segment 0 bases; nucleotides outside the gene matches: 33. The CDR3 nucleotides read TGTGCTCTTGGGGTCCCACCCTCCTTCCTTTGTCCACTGGTACTGGGGGATACACTCCACACCGATAAACTCATCTTT. Protein: CALGVPPSFLCPLVLGDTLHTDKLIF.

This clone occurred a few times. A far larger clone is only one base removed, so a read error is likely. This sequence joins TRDV1 and TRDJ1, with 12 bases lining up with TRDD3. J was trimmed by 0 bases and V by 4 bases; bases with no gene match: 33. CDR1 and CDR2 from the germline V gene are TSWWSYY and QGS. The CDR3 runs to 26 residues. The CDR3: CALGVPTSFLRPLVLGDTLHTDKLIF. The CDR3 region has the DNA TGTGCTCTTGGGGTCCCAACCTCCTTCCTTCGTCCACTGGTACTGGGGGATACACTCCACACCGATAAACTCATCTTT.

Worth noting for this clone: TCRdb has a much larger clone's protein, which differs at residue 7 from the translation of this DNA, likely because of a read error; what is shown is the protein translated from the DNA. This chain uses TRAV29/DV5 with TRDJ1; no definite D call. The CDR3 sequence is 18 residues long. Looked up from germline, CDR1 is NSMFDY and CDR2 is ISSIKDK. V dropped 3 bases and J dropped 0 bases, with 24 bases sitting between them. Written as DNA, the CDR3 is TGTGCAGCAACTGCACGCCATATGCTGGCCTATCACACCGATAAACTCATCTTT. This gives the protein CAATARHMLAYHTDKLIF.